A selection of T cell receptor beta chains follows, all from one sample in a study of cytomegalovirus exposure and HLA in healthy donors. Sequencing was performed with immunoSEQ multiplex PCR; in TCRdb, only in-frame clones are kept and a portion is missing. Its listing shows some 55,000 clones. Specimen: PBMCs. These receptors were taken from a woman aged 40-49 years in good health and CMV-seronegative. Each CDR3 is given with its conserved first and last residue. Each record gives: V gene, J gene, CDR3 protein.

v_gene: TRBV28; j_gene: TRBJ1-2; CDR3aa: CASSSPGGYGYTF
v_gene: TRBV7-9; j_gene: TRBJ2-5; CDR3aa: CASSLDRGGSETQYF
v_gene: TRBV7-9; j_gene: TRBJ2-7; CDR3aa: CASSLGTSGRYEQYF
v_gene: TRBV28; j_gene: TRBJ2-7; CDR3aa: CASTGQGSAYEQYF
v_gene: TRBV5-1; j_gene: TRBJ2-7; CDR3aa: CASSLEQGSYEQYF
v_gene: TRBV10-3; j_gene: TRBJ1-4; CDR3aa: CAISVKQGDEKLFF
v_gene: TRBV9; j_gene: TRBJ1-3; CDR3aa: CASSVGAGTSSGNTIYF
v_gene: TRBV7-2; j_gene: TRBJ2-7; CDR3aa: CASSLIWHPRDEQYF
v_gene: TRBV18; j_gene: TRBJ1-1; CDR3aa: CASSLVGARTEAFF
v_gene: TRBV5-1; j_gene: TRBJ1-6; CDR3aa: CASSLDRGKGSPLHF
v_gene: TRBV19; j_gene: TRBJ1-5; CDR3aa: CASSIAGGNQPQHF
v_gene: TRBV18; j_gene: TRBJ2-1; CDR3aa: CASSPCGGHNEQFF
v_gene: TRBV5-8; j_gene: TRBJ2-2; CDR3aa: CASRDSEPTGELFF
v_gene: TRBV10-3; j_gene: TRBJ1-5; CDR3aa: CAISNGQGGPDPQHF
v_gene: TRBV18; j_gene: TRBJ2-1; CDR3aa: CASSPTQAARFEQFF
v_gene: TRBV5-6; j_gene: TRBJ2-1; CDR3aa: CASSPERRPNEQFF
v_gene: TRBV28; j_gene: TRBJ1-4; CDR3aa: CASSPGRQGNEKLFF
v_gene: TRBV30; j_gene: TRBJ1-4; CDR3aa: CAWTTTGIEKLFF
v_gene: TRBV19; j_gene: TRBJ2-2; CDR3aa: CASSTRTSGGNTGELFF
v_gene: TRBV5-6; j_gene: TRBJ2-5; CDR3aa: CASTTPTGSDETQYF
v_gene: TRBV9; j_gene: TRBJ2-5; CDR3aa: CASSVGRERQETQYF
v_gene: TRBV5-1; j_gene: TRBJ2-7; CDR3aa: CASSLELAGGPGLSYEQYF
v_gene: TRBV9; j_gene: TRBJ2-1; CDR3aa: CASSSRLASDNEQFF
v_gene: TRBV5-4; j_gene: TRBJ2-2; CDR3aa: CASSPGTSGSEVVGELFF
v_gene: TRBV10-3; j_gene: TRBJ1-2; CDR3aa: CAISESRGLGYGYTF
v_gene: TRBV7-2; j_gene: TRBJ2-7; CDR3aa: CASSPQGAGSYEQYF
v_gene: TRBV7-2; j_gene: TRBJ1-1; CDR3aa: CASRGGGSTEAFF
v_gene: TRBV4-3; j_gene: TRBJ1-4; CDR3aa: CASSQDLWALNEKLFF
v_gene: TRBV7-9; j_gene: TRBJ2-5; CDR3aa: CASSLAEGGETQYF
v_gene: TRBV30; j_gene: TRBJ2-7; CDR3aa: CAWSSRTGAYEQYF
v_gene: TRBV4-3; j_gene: TRBJ1-1; CDR3aa: CASSQGVNTEAFF
v_gene: TRBV28; j_gene: TRBJ1-2; CDR3aa: CASSLSTGGSYTF
v_gene: TRBV18; j_gene: -; CDR3aa: CASSAGQHYEQYF
v_gene: TRBV7-2; j_gene: TRBJ2-5; CDR3aa: CASSLSGRPQETQYF
v_gene: TRBV6-5; j_gene: TRBJ2-7; CDR3aa: CASSRTGTGPHEQYF
v_gene: TRBV7-2; j_gene: TRBJ1-5; CDR3aa: CASSSGLYSNQPQHF
v_gene: TRBV11-3; j_gene: TRBJ2-1; CDR3aa: CASSLGLAGGNEQFF
v_gene: TRBV29-1; j_gene: TRBJ2-1; CDR3aa: CSVDFIGNEQFF
v_gene: TRBV5-1; j_gene: TRBJ1-3; CDR3aa: CASSSRRGENGRGNTIYF
v_gene: TRBV2; j_gene: TRBJ1-6; CDR3aa: CASSEAARGHSPLHF
v_gene: TRBV18; j_gene: TRBJ1-4; CDR3aa: CASSTLQGLRGHGEKLFF
v_gene: TRBV18; j_gene: TRBJ2-2; CDR3aa: CASSPPTGIPNTGELFF
v_gene: TRBV30; j_gene: TRBJ1-2; CDR3aa: CAWVPQMTSNYGYTF
v_gene: TRBV5-1; j_gene: TRBJ2-2; CDR3aa: CASSPTGNTGELFF
v_gene: TRBV11-1; j_gene: TRBJ1-2; CDR3aa: CASSLTGQDYGYTF
v_gene: TRBV6-5; j_gene: TRBJ2-3; CDR3aa: CASTLLAGGSDTQYF
v_gene: TRBV4-1; j_gene: TRBJ1-3; CDR3aa: CASSQDATLNSGNTIYF
v_gene: TRBV18; j_gene: TRBJ1-2; CDR3aa: CASSPPTGQGPLANYGYTF
v_gene: TRBV2; j_gene: TRBJ1-2; CDR3aa: CASSVGQDGYTF
v_gene: TRBV9; j_gene: TRBJ2-5; CDR3aa: CASSADPLAGGETQYF
v_gene: TRBV9; j_gene: TRBJ1-2; CDR3aa: CASSDGYRDRVYGYTF
v_gene: TRBV4-3; j_gene: TRBJ2-7; CDR3aa: CASSQDLGGADYEQYF
v_gene: TRBV30; j_gene: TRBJ1-2; CDR3aa: CASGHGYTF